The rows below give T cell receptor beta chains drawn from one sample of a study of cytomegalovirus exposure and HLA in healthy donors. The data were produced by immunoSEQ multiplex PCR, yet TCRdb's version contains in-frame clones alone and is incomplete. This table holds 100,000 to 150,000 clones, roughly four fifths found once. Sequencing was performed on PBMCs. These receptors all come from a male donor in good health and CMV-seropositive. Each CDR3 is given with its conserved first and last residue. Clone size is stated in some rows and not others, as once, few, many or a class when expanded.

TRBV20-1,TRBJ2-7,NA,CRRRCRYEQYF
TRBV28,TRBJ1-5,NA,CASSSRGGYNQPQHF
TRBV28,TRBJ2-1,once,CALRGVGNEQFF
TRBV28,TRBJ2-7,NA,CATAGSTKEYF
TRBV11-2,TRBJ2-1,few,CASSLLAGVYNEQFF
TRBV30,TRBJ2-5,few,CAWRTGGIKETQYF
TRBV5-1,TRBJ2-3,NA,CASSPMLAGGSDTQYF
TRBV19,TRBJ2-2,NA,CASSPGAGELFF
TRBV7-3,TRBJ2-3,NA,CASSGETDTQYF
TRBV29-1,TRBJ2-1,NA,CSVALADSYNEQFF
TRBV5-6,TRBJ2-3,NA,CASSPRRDRATDTQYF
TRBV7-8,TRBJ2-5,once,CASSSVEGETQYF
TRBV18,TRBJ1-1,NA,CASSPRQGQGTEAFF
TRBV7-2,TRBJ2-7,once,CASRLNAGEGYEQYF
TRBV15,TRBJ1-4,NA,CATSRVLRVEEKLFF
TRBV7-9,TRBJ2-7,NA,CASSFDRGWDEQYF
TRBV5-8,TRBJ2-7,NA,CASSLIGTVPLEQYF
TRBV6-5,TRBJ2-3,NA,CASSYSKAGGLDTQYF
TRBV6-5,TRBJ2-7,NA,CASSYTDRAYEQYF
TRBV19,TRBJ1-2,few,CASSHPDRTYGYTF
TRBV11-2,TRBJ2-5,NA,CASKGLAGRQETQYF
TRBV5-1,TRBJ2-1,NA,CASSLARGAYNEQFF